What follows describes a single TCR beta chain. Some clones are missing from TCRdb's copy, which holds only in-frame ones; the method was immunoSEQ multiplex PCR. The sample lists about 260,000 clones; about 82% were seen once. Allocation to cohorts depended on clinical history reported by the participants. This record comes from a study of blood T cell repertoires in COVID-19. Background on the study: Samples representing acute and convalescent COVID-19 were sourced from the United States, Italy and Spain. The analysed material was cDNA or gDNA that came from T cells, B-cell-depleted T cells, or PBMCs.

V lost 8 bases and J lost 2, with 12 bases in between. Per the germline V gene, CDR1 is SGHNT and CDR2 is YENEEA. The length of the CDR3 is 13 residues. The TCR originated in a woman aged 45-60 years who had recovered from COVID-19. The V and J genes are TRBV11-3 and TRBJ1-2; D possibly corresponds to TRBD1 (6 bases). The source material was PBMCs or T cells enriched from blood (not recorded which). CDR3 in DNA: TGTGCCAGCGGGGGCCCTCTGAACTATGGCTACACCTTC. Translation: CASGGPLNYGYTF. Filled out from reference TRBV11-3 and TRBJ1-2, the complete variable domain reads EAGVVQSPRYKIIEKKQPVAFWCNPISGHNTLYWYLQNLGQGPELLIRYENEEAVDDSQLPKDRFSAERLKGVDSTLKIQPAELGDSAVYLCASGGPLNYGYTFGSGTRLTVV.